This T cell receptor beta chain was sequenced in a study of T-cell reconstitution after alpha-beta-depleted transplantation in children. Study results and caveats: Some patients' high day-60 TCRbeta diversity was traced to surviving recipient T cells and thymic progenitors. It was reported that alpha-beta T cells came from several hundred expanded graft clones (about two months after transplant). T-cell counts and diversity at one year post-transplant came mainly from newly produced T cells.

Trimming left V 0 bases short and J 3 bases short, with 15 bases between. This CDR3 is 15 amino acids long. Germline CDR1 and CDR2: DFQATT and SNEGSKA (reference sequence). This clonotype was observed many times. Its antigen remains unidentified. Preparing the TCRbeta library involved the use of unique molecular identifiers. TCRdb called the PCR reads again in MiXCR, with one record for every CDR3 protein. The repertoire holds about 580,000 distinct CDR3 sequences, with 23% as singletons. This chain connects TRBV20-1 to TRBJ2-7; D unclear. The source material was PBMCs, mostly from graft donor cells, sampled 360 days after TCRalphabeta/CD19-depleted stem cell transplant. The source is a boy under two years old who had a stem cell transplant for acute myeloid leukemia, so the T cells may come from the graft donor. CDR3 sequence: CSARDLAEPYYEQYF. The CDR3 nucleotides read TGCAGTGCTAGAGATTTGGCAGAGCCCTACTACGAGCAGTACTTC.